This T cell receptor beta chain was sequenced during a study of shared clonotypes between healthy human individuals. Study conclusions and caveats: The study generally estimated greater richness for naive than memory subsets.

Genomic DNA of each subset was evenly split across several immunoSEQ plates. Some clones are missing from TCRdb's copy, which holds only in-frame ones; the method was immunoSEQ multiplex PCR. The sample records a few million clones, just over 90% being singletons. This clone showed up just a few times. Its antigen is currently unknown. Germline V lookup: CDR1 SEHNR, CDR2 FQNEAQ (reference sequence). V shed 4 bases and J shed 13 bases, with 10 bases lying between them. The CDR3 is made up of 11 amino acids. Sequencing was carried out using naive CD4+ T cells from PBMCs. Subset defined: CD45RA+ positively selected. The clonotype originates from a man between 18 and 29 years old in good health. Some clones in this sample may be carry-over from other donors' samples. J is TRBJ1-4 and V is TRBV7-9, with D unresolved. CDR3 loop: CASSSQQSLFF. The DNA for the CDR3 is TGTGCCAGCAGCTCCCAACAATCACTGTTTTTT.